This T cell receptor (beta chain) was retrieved from a study of T-cell reconstitution after alpha-beta-depleted transplantation in children. Using unique molecular identifiers, the investigators prepared the TCRbeta library. TCRdb reprocessed the PCR reads via MiXCR and lists one record per CDR3 protein. Counted here are approximately 650,000 distinct CDR3 sequences, around 12% occurring once; the ten biggest clones make up 0.79%. This clonotype was seen at least ten times. Its specificity is unknown. The study's findings and limits: Where alpha-beta T cells came from about two months after transplant was reportedly several hundred expanded graft clones. T cells produced anew were the main source of T-cell counts and diversity one year after transplant.

The CDR3 totals 12 residues. The ends lost 6 bases at V and 3 bases at J; junction bases unmatched: 2. Germline CDR1 DFQATT, CDR2 SNEGSKA (reference sequence). V and J are TRBV20-1 and TRBJ2-7; TRBD2 matches at 10 bases. The sequence was obtained from a girl aged 2-10 years with congenital amegakaryocytic thrombocytopenia, due to receive a stem cell transplant. Material: PBMCs, obtained before TCRalphabeta/CD19-depleted stem cell transplant. The CDR3 protein is CSAGTSDYEQYF. CDR3 bases: TGCAGTGCGGGGACTAGCGACTACGAGCAGTACTTC.